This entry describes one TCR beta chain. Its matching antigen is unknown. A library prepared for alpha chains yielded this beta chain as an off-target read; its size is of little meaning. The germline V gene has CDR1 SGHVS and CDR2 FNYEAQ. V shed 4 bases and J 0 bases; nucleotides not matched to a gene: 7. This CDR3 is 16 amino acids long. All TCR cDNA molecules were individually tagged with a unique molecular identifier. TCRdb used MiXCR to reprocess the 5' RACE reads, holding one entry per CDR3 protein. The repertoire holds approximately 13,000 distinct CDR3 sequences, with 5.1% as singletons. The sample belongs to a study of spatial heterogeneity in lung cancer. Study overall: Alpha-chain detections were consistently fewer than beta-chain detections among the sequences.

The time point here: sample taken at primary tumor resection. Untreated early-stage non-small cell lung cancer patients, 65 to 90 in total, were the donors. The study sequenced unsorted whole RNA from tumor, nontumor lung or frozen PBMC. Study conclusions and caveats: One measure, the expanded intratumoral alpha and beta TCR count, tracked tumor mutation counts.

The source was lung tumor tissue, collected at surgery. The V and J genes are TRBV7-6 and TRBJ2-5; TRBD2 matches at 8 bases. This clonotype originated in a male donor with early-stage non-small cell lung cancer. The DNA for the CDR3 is TGTGCCAGCAGCTACCGAGCGGGGGCGTACCAAGAGACCCAGTACTTC. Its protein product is CASSYRAGAYQETQYF.